The rows below give T cell receptor beta chains drawn from one sample of a study of T cells expressing NK-cell markers. TCRdb reworked the 5' RACE reads into one entry per CDR3 protein, no DNA. The sample has some 600,000 distinct CDR3 sequences. Sequences were obtained from blood T cells: a sorted CD56 or NKG2C T cell subset, CD4+ or CD8+ T cells, or bulk PBMC T cells (not recorded which). These receptors were collected from a man younger than 30 in good health. The CDR3 runs from the conserved cysteine through the conserved F or W. Each record gives: J gene, CDR3 length, V gene, CDR3 protein.

>TRBJ2-3|16|TRBV4-2
CASSPVRGEVTDTQYF
>TRBJ2-1|13|TRBV29-1
CSVEDRGRNEQFF
>TRBJ2-1|16|TRBV6-2/TRBV6-3
CASSYPIAGVMNEQFF
>TRBJ2-6|22|TRBV25-1
CASSKDRGYASGRTSGANVLTF
>TRBJ1-3|16|TRBV7-2
CASSLGPGNSGNTIYF
>TRBJ2-5|16|TRBV7-6
CASSLPRTGIQETQYF
>TRBJ2-5|17|TRBV5-6
CASSPGRTSGRWETQYF
>TRBJ1-4|13|TRBV20-1
CSARGRDAEKLFF
>TRBJ2-7|18|TRBV4-3
CASSQDWASGQGASEQYF
>TRBJ1-5|14|TRBV4-1
CASSQVGGNQPQHF
>TRBJ2-7|15|TRBV27
CASSLSPGSYYEQYF
>TRBJ2-3|11|TRBV2
CASSEESLQYF
>TRBJ1-5|17|TRBV5-8
CASSLQVGQGVNQPQHF
>TRBJ2-7|14|TRBV29-1
CSVETIGITYEQYF
>TRBJ2-7|16|TRBV9
CASSSGTGLGFYEQYF
>TRBJ2-1|11|TRBV12-5
CASGTGGEQFF
>TRBJ1-5|14|TRBV6-1
CASSEEPGPQPQHF
>TRBJ2-7|16|TRBV7-9
CASSSGLATMYYEQYF
>TRBJ1-3|14|TRBV6-1
CASSEGDRRNTIYF
>TRBJ2-1|15|TRBV5-1
CASRRTSGRVYEQFF
>TRBJ2-7|13|TRBV29-1
CSVGPGQGPEQYF
>TRBJ2-2|20|TRBV7-6
CASSHGQLAGVFRGTGELFF
>TRBJ1-4|14|TRBV20-1
CSASRRGSGEKLFF
>TRBJ2-2|12|TRBV7-9
CASSLGWEELFF
>TRBJ2-7|17|TRBV5-1
CASSLVTGATFGNEQYF
>TRBJ2-7|14|TRBV29-1
CSVEDGSGYYEQYF
>TRBJ2-3|16|TRBV3-1
CASSYLAGASTDTQYF
>TRBJ2-1|15|TRBV7-6
CASSLEGTSKNEQFF
>TRBJ1-5|17|TRBV7-2
CASSLGIGRGDNQPQHF
>TRBJ2-5|15|TRBV20-1
CSARADREWQETQYF
>TRBJ2-3|13|TRBV12-3/TRBV12-4
CASSRQGGDTQYF
>TRBJ2-1|19|TRBV5-1
CASSDRDRDLAGVYNEQFF
>TRBJ2-1|17|TRBV20-1
CSARDFRADGGYNEQFF
>TRBJ2-1|15|TRBV12-3/TRBV12-4
CASSPPGPYLNEQFF
>TRBJ1-6|13|TRBV19
CAITDRGNSPLHF
>TRBJ2-1|15|TRBV6-5
CASRPRDRDSYEQFF
>TRBJ2-6|14|TRBV20-1
CSARVNTGANVLTF
>TRBJ2-7|15|TRBV7-2
CASSLTSGGGHEQYF
>TRBJ2-7|13|TRBV6-1
CASSPQGTYEQYF
>TRBJ2-3|16|TRBV6-1
CASTPRGVRDTDTQYF
>TRBJ2-6|20|TRBV11-3
CASSLVIHGGGISGANVLTF
>TRBJ2-3|12|TRBV20-1
CSAPLAADTQYF